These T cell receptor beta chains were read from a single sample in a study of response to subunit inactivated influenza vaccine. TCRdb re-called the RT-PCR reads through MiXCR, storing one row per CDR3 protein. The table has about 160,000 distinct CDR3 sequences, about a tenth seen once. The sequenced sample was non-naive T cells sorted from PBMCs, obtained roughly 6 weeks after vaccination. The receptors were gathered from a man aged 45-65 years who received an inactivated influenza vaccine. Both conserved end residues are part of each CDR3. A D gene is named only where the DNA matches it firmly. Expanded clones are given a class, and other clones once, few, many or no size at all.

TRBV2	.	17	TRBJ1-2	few	TGTGCCAGCAGTGAAGAGGGGATCTGGGTAATTAACTATGGCTACACCTTC	CASSEEGIWVINYGYTF
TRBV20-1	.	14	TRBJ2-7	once	TGCAGTGCCAAGGGACGCGACGGTACTAAGGAGCAGTACTTC	CSAKGRDGTKEQYF
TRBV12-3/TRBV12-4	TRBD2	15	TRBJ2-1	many	TGTGCCAGCAGTTTGCGGGGGATTAGGGACAATGAGCAGTTCTTC	CASSLRGIRDNEQFF
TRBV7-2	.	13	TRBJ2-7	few	TGTGCCAGCAGCTTAGGTTTGCGTTACGAGCAGTACTTC	CASSLGLRYEQYF
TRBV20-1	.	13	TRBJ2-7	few	TGCAGTGCTAGAGATTTATTATCCCCCGAGCAGTACTTC	CSARDLLSPEQYF
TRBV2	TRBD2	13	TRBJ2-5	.	TGTGCCAGCAGTGGCCTAGCGGTGCAGACCCAGTACTTC	CASSGLAVQTQYF
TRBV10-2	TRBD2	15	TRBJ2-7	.	TGCGCCAGCAGAGGTAGCGGGGGGGCCCTCTACGAGCAGTACTTC	CASRGSGGALYEQYF
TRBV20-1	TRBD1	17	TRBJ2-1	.	TGCAGTGCTCACCTTTTGGGACAGGGGGGTTCCTACAATGAGCAGTTCTTC	CSAHLLGQGGSYNEQFF
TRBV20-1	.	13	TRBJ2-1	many	TGCAGTGCTAGAGCTTTCGGGGCATCTGAGCAGTTCTTC	CSARAFGASEQFF
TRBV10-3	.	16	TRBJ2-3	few	TGTGCCATCAGTCCAAGGTCCCTTGGGATCACAGATACGCAGTATTTT	CAISPRSLGITDTQYF
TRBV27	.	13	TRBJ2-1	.	TGTGCCTGCAGTTCGTACTCCTACAATGAGCAGTTCTTC	CACSSYSYNEQFF
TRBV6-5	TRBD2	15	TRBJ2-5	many	TGTGCCAGCAGTTTTAGCGGGGGGGCGCGAGAGACCCAGTACTTC	CASSFSGGARETQYF
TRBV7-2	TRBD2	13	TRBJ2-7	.	TGTGCCAGCGGACTAGCCGAAGCCTACGAGCAGTACTTC	CASGLAEAYEQYF